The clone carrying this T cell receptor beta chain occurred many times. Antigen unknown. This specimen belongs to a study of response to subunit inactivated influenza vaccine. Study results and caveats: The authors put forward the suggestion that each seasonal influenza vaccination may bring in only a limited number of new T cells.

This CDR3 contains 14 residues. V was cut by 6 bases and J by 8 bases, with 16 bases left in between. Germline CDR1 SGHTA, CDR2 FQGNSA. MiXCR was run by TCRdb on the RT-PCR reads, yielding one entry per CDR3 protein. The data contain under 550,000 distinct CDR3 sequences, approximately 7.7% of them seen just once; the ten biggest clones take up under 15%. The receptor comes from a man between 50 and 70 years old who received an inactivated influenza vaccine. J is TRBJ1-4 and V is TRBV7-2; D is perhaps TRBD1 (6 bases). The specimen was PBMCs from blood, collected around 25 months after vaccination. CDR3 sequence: CASSRPGHLEKLFF. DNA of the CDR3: TGTGCCAGCAGTCGACCGGGACATCTGGAAAAACTGTTTTTT.